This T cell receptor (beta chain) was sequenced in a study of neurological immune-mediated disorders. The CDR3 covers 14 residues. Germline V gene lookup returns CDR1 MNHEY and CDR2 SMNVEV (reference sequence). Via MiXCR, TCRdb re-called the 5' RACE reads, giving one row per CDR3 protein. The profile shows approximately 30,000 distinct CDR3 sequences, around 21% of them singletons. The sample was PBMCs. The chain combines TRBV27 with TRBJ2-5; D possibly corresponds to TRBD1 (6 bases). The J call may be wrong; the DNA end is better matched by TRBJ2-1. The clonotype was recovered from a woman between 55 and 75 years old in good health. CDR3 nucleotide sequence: TGTGCCAGCAGTATTCCAGGGGTCTTGGGGACCCAGTTCTTC. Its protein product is CASSIPGVLGTQFF.